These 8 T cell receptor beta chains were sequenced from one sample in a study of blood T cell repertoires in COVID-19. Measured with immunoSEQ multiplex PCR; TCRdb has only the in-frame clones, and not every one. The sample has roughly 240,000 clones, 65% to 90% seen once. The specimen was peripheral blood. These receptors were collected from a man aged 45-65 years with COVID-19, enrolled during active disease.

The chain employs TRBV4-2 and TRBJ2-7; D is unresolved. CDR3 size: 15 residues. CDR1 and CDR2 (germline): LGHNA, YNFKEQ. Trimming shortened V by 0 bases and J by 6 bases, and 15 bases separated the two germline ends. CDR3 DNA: TGTGCCAGCAGCCAAGAGGCTTTTTTTATGGTCGAGCAGTACTTC. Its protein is CASSQEAFFMVEQYF.

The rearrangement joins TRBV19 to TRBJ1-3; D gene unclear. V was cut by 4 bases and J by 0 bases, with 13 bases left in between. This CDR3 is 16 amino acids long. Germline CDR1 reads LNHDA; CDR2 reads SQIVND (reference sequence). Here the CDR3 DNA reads TGTGCCAGTAGTACCAGTTCGGGATTCTCTGGAAACACCATATATTTT. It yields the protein CASSTSSGFSGNTIYF.

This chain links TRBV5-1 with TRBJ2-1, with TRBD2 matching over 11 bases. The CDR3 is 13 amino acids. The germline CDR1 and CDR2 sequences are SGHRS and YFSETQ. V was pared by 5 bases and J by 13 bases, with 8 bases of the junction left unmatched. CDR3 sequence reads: CASSSSGGTQQFF. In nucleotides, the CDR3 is TGCGCCAGCAGTTCTAGCGGGGGGACCCAACAGTTCTTC.

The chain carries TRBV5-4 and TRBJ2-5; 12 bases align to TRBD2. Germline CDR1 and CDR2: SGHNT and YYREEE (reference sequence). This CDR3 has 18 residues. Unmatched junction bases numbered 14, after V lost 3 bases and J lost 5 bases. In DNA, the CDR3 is TGTGCCAGCAGCTCCCCCGGCCTAGCGGGGGGGCCAGGGGAGACCCAGTACTTC. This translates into CASSSPGLAGGPGETQYF.

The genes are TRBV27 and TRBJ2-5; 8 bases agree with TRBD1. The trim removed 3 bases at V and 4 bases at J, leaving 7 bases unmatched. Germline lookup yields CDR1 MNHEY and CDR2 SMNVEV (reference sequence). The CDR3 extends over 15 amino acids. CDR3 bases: TGTGCCAGCAGTTTTCAGGGGGCGCGAAGAGAGACCCAGTACTTC. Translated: CASSFQGARRETQYF.

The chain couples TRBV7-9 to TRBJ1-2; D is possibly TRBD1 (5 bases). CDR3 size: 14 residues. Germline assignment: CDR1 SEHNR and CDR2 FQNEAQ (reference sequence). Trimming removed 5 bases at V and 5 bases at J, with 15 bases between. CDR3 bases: TGTGCCAGCAGCCAAGGGAGGGGCGATTATGGCTACACCTTC. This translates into CASSQGRGDYGYTF. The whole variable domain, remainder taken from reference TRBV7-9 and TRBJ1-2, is DTGVSQNPRHKITKRGQNVTFRCDPISEHNRLYWYRQTLGQGPEFLTYFQNEAQLEKSRLLSDRFSAERPKGSFSTLEIQRTEQGDSAMYLCASSQGRGDYGYTFGSGTRLTVV.

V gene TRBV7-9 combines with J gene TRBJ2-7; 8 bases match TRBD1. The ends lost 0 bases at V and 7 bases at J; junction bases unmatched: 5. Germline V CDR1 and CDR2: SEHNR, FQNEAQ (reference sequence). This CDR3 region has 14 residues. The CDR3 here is CASSLAGQGSEQYF. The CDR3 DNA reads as TGTGCCAGCAGCTTAGCTGGACAGGGAAGTGAGCAGTACTTC. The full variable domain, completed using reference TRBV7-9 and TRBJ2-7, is DTGVSQNPRHKITKRGQNVTFRCDPISEHNRLYWYRQTLGQGPEFLTYFQNEAQLEKSRLLSDRFSAERPKGSFSTLEIQRTEQGDSAMYLCASSLAGQGSEQYFGPGTRLTVT.

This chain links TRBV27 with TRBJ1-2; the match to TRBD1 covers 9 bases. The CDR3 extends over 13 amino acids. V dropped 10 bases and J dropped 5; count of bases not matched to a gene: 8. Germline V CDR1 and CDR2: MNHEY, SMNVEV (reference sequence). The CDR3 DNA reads TGTGCCACCAACCCCGGGACAGGGTATGGCTACACCTTC. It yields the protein CATNPGTGYGYTF.